Listed below are T cell receptor beta chains from one sample, sequenced in a study of breast tumors, draining lymph nodes, adjacent tissues. TCRdb fed the multiplex PCR reads into MiXCR, producing one record per CDR3 protein. This sample has a few hundred thousand distinct CDR3 sequences, with approximately 36% found just once. The sequenced material came from axillary lymph node tissue. These receptor sequences come from a female donor with breast cancer. Some clones in this sample may be carry-over from other donors' samples. Each CDR3 is given with its conserved first and last residue. The D gene is left open where the match is weak.

d_call v_call cdr3_aa
. TRBV25-1 CASSHQANTEAFF
. TRBV7-2 CASSPSLGKGQPQHF
. TRBV24-1 CATSDLRQEELFF
TRBD1 TRBV6-5 CASSGQGGRTEAFF
. TRBV5-1 CASSLVGDDTEAFF
TRBD2 TRBV20-1 CSASGGAFTYNEQFF
. TRBV7-3 CASSLMSASTDTQYF
. TRBV24-1 CATPSGNSGANVLTF
. TRBV12-5 CASGFHGLTF
. TRBV4-3 CASSPSAGGSYEQYF
TRBD2 TRBV3-1 CASSQGLARMIKETQYF
. TRBV15 CATSRDFQGRSPLHF
. TRBV7-9 CASSLQGGHQPPHHF
. TRBV12-5 CASGFGPPSTDTQYF
TRBD1 TRBV3-1 CASSLSQGLSTDTQYF
. TRBV27 CASSRPVGELFF
. TRBV25-1 CASSESQGTPGANVLTF
. TRBV4-1 CASSQDQASNQPQHF
TRBD2 TRBV6-6 CASSSHTGGKTQYF